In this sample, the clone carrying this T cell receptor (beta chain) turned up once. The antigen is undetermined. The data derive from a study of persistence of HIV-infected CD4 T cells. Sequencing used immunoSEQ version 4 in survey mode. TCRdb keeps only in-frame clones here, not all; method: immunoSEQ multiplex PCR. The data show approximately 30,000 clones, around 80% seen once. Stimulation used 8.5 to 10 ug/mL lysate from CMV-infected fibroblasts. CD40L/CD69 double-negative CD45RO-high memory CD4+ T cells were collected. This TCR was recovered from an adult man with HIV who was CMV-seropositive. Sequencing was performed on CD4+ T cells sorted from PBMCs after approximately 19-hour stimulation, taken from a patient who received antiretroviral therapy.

DNA for the CDR3: TGTGCCAGCAGATCACCCGGACAGGGAGGGTACGAGCAGTACTTC. Its translation: CASRSPGQGGYEQYF. This chain connects TRBV6-5 to TRBJ2-7; possibly TRBD1 for D (8 bases). This CDR3 region has 15 residues. Germline V lookup: CDR1 MNHEY, CDR2 SVGAGI. The V gene lost 6 bases and the J gene lost 4 bases, with 19 bases spanning the gap.